Sequencing of this T cell receptor beta chain was carried out in a study of blood T cells in healthy people across ages. Study-wide findings and caveats: Roughly linear declines in TCR beta diversity per million T cells occurred with age.

A second PCR, run for about 7 to 11 cycles, used a sample-barcoded 5' primer plus a J-beta primer mix. Per sample, CDR3-containing paired-end reads numbered at least 2.5 million. MiXCR, applied by TCRdb to the 5' RACE reads, yields one record per CDR3 protein. The table includes over 1,500,000 distinct CDR3 sequences, about two fifths detected once. About this clonotype itself: The antigen remains undetermined.

The CDR3 extends over 17 amino acids. Unmatched junction bases numbered 7, after V lost 3 bases and J lost 0 bases. The germline V gene has CDR1 MDHEN and CDR2 SYDVKM. Whenever a sample was processed, at least 6 million PBMCs were isolated. The rearrangement joins TRBV28 to TRBJ2-7; the match to TRBD2 covers 11 bases. Source material: blood. The sequence was collected from a human donor in good health. CDR3 DNA sequence: TGTGCCAGCAGTTTCCGACTAGCGGGGAGTAGCTCCTACGAGCAGTACTTC. Its protein is CASSFRLAGSSSYEQYF.